These T cell receptor beta chains were read from a single sample in a study of T cell responses to AZD1222 COVID-19 vaccine. The table came from immunoSEQ multiplex PCR; TCRdb's copy has only in-frame clones and leaves some out. This table holds about 140,000 clones, around 92% found once. Sequences were derived from peripheral blood, sampled 28 days after the second AZD1222 dose. The receptors were sampled from an adult who received the AZD1222 COVID-19 vaccine. CDR3s include the opening cysteine and the closing phenylalanine or tryptophan. A D gene is named only where the DNA matches it firmly. The size field is filled for only some rows; it gives once, few, many or a size class.

V gene	clone size	D gene	J gene	CDR3 DNA	CDR3 protein
TRBV28	-	TRBD1	TRBJ1-6	TGTGCCAGCAGTACAAGGACAGGGTATAATTCACCCCTCCACTTT	CASSTRTGYNSPLHF
TRBV3-1/TRBV3-2	-	TRBD1	TRBJ2-2	TGTGCCAGCAGCCAGCAGGGGGAAGGCGGGGAGCTGTTTTTT	CASSQQGEGGELFF
TRBV29-1	-	-	TRBJ2-3	TGCAGCGTGGTCCCGACCCATCAATCCTACACAGATACGCAGTATTTT	CSVVPTHQSYTDTQYF
TRBV7-2	-	TRBD1	TRBJ2-7	TGTGCCAGCAGCTTTCCGGGACAGGCCCCCTACGAGCAGTACTTC	CASSFPGQAPYEQYF
TRBV27	-	TRBD1	TRBJ1-1	TGTGCCAGCAGTTCGGACAGGCGGAACACTGAAGCTTTCTTT	CASSSDRRNTEAFF
TRBV6-2/TRBV6-3	-	-	TRBJ1-5	TGTGCCAGCAGTTACGGGTATCAGCCCCAGCATTTT	CASSYGYQPQHF
TRBV9	once	-	TRBJ1-2	TGTGCCAGCAGCGGCAGGGGTGGCTACACCTTC	CASSGRGGYTF
TRBV5-6	-	TRBD1	TRBJ1-2	TGTGCCAGCAGCTTATACAGGGGAAACTATGGCTACACCTTC	CASSLYRGNYGYTF
TRBV5-1	-	TRBD1	TRBJ2-2	TGCGCCAGCAGCTTCCCGACAGGGGGAAACACCGGGGAGCTGTTTTTT	CASSFPTGGNTGELFF
TRBV19	-	-	TRBJ2-3	TGTGCCAGTAGTAGCGGACCCAATTCAGATACGCAGTATTTT	CASSSGPNSDTQYF
TRBV13	-	-	TRBJ2-1	TGTGCCAGCAGCTTAGGCCGGGGATTGCAGTTCTTC	CASSLGRGLQFF